The 19 T cell receptor beta chains below come from one sample, sequenced in a study of cytomegalovirus exposure and HLA in healthy donors. Assay used: immunoSEQ multiplex PCR; TCRdb lists only in-frame clones, some missing. The profile covers about 170,000 clones, with 85% to 90% appearing a single time and over 4% taken by the ten largest. The sample consisted of PBMCs. These receptors were collected from a man between 18 and 29 years old in good health and CMV-seropositive.

The chain links TRBV19 to TRBJ2-7; perhaps TRBD1 as D (5 bases). The CDR3 covers 13 residues. Trimming shortened V by 8 bases and J by 1 base, and 12 bases separated the two germline ends. From germline, CDR1 is LNHDA and CDR2 SQIVND (reference sequence). CDR3 nucleotide sequence: TGTGCCAGTGCACGGACACGTTCCTACGAGCAGTACTTC. This gives the protein CASARTRSYEQYF.

Points on this clone: At one end, the junction sequence differs from germline, possibly due to a read error. The gene calls are TRBV25-1 and TRBJ2-5; 11 bases are a match to TRBD2. Germline V gene data show CDR1 as MGHDK and CDR2 as SYGVNS. CDR3 length: 17 amino acids. The CDR3 coding sequence is TGTGCCAGCAGCGAATTAGCGGGAGGGAGTTTCCAAGAGACCCAGTACTTC. Its translation: CASSELAGGSFQETQYF.

The rearrangement links TRBV4-1 to TRBJ1-5; the match to TRBD1 covers 10 bases. Germline loops: CDR1 MGHRA, CDR2 YSYEKL. This CDR3 has 17 amino acids. Trimming removed 4 bases from V and 4 bases from J; junction bases left unmatched: 10. The CDR3 bases are TGCGCCAGCAGCCTCAGACCGGGACAGGGGACAAATCAGCCCCAGCATTTT. Protein: CASSLRPGQGTNQPQHF.

This chain links TRBV9 with TRBJ2-2; TRBD2 matches 11 bases. This CDR3 region has 15 residues. The V gene's germline CDR1 is SGDLS and CDR2 YYNGEE. V trimming: 3 bases; J trimming: 5 bases; junction bases outside the gene matches: 3. CDR3 in amino acids: CASSGGLAVTGELFF. The CDR3 DNA reads as TGTGCCAGCAGCGGGGGACTAGCGGTTACCGGGGAGCTGTTTTTT.

The chain couples TRBV6-1 to TRBJ1-1, with TRBD1 as a possible D gene (5 bases). This CDR3 spans 11 amino acids. Trimming shortened V by 7 bases and J by 10 bases, and 13 bases separated the two germline ends. Per germline, CDR1 MNHNS and CDR2 SASEGT. The CDR3 nucleotides read TGTGCCAGCACCCATAAAACAGGAGCTTTCTTT. This encodes CASTHKTGAFF.

The chain recombines TRBV11-2 with TRBJ2-7; 7 bases map to TRBD1. CDR3 length: 17 residues. From germline, CDR1 is SGHAT and CDR2 FQNNGV. V lost 6 bases and J lost 1; bases outside the gene matches: 15. CDR3 in amino acids: CASSRSPGQGVSYEQYF. The CDR3 region has the DNA TGTGCCAGCAGTCGATCCCCGGGGCAGGGGGTATCCTACGAGCAGTACTTC.

The chain employs TRBV2 and TRBJ2-5, with 8 bases that match TRBD1. CDR3 size: 12 residues. V was clipped by 6 bases and J by 13 bases; unmatched bases: 10. Germline loops: CDR1 SNHLY, CDR2 FYNNEI. This CDR3 is CASRVTGDLLYF. DNA for the CDR3: TGTGCCAGCAGGGTGACAGGGGATCTTTTGTACTTC.

This sequence joins TRBV5-1 and TRBJ2-7; 7 nucleotides agree with TRBD1. The length of the CDR3 is 14 residues. V lost 4 bases and J lost 2; bases outside the gene matches: 6. Germline V lookup: CDR1 SGHRS, CDR2 YFSETQ. CDR3 bases: TGCGCCAGCAGCAAGACCGGGACAGCCTACGAGCAGTACTTC. This codes for CASSKTGTAYEQYF. The full variable domain, with the rest looked up from reference TRBV5-1 and TRBJ2-7, is KAGVTQTPRYLIKTRGQQVTLSCSPISGHRSVSWYQQTPGQGLQFLFEYFSETQRNKGNFPGRFSGRQFSNSRSEMNVSTLELGDSALYLCASSKTGTAYEQYFGPGTRLTVT.

The chain employs TRBV5-1 and TRBJ2-1; a possible D gene is TRBD1 (5 bases). The CDR3 totals 15 residues. Germline CDR1 and CDR2: SGHRS and YFSETQ. V lost 5 bases to trimming and J lost 0 bases, with 12 bases between them. CDR3 bases: TGCGCCAGCAGTGGAAGGACAAGCTCCTACAATGAGCAGTTCTTC. This sequence encodes CASSGRTSSYNEQFF.

V and J are TRBV7-9 and TRBJ1-2; 8 bases are shared with TRBD1. The CDR3 extends over 15 amino acids. V lost 3 bases to trimming and J lost 1 base; unmatched junction nucleotides: 4. Germline CDR1 and CDR2: SEHNR and FQNEAQ (reference sequence). The CDR3 DNA follows: TGTGCCAGCAGCTTGATCGGACAGGGTAACTATGGCTACACCTTC. The encoded protein is CASSLIGQGNYGYTF.

The CDR3 DNA is TGTGCCAGCAGCTTAGGGGACAGGGGGCTTGGCACTGAAGCTTTCTTT. It is translated as CASSLGDRGLGTEAFF. The chain uses TRBV7-9 and TRBJ1-1; 12 bases align to TRBD1. The germline V gene has CDR1 SEHNR and CDR2 FQNEAQ (reference sequence). V lost 1 base and J lost 4; bases outside the gene matches: 4. CDR3 size: 16 residues.

V usage is TRBV29-1 and J usage is TRBJ2-5; D possibly corresponds to TRBD1 (6 bases). Germline V gene data show CDR1 as SQVTM and CDR2 as ANQGSEA. Trimming left V 5 bases short and J 3 bases short, with 19 bases between. This CDR3 has 15 amino acids. CDR3 amino acids: CSVLYQGKTEETQYF. The CDR3 DNA is TGCAGCGTTCTTTACCAGGGGAAGACTGAAGAGACCCAGTACTTC.

The chain recombines TRBV5-4 with TRBJ2-3, with 8 bases fitting TRBD2. This CDR3 region has 15 residues. The junction had 2 bases not matched to a gene; V was cut back by 0 bases and J by 2 bases. CDR1 is SGHNT, CDR2 YYREEE, per germline (reference sequence). The CDR3 here is CASSLAGGTTDTQYF. DNA of the CDR3: TGTGCCAGCAGCTTGGCGGGAGGGACCACAGATACGCAGTATTTT.

The chain joins TRBV7-6 to TRBJ1-1; 7 nucleotides line up with TRBD1. V lost 1 base, J lost 1 base, and 0 bases stayed unmatched. Germline values: CDR1 SGHVS, CDR2 FNYEAQ. CDR3 length equals 14 residues. The CDR3: CASSLGQGNTEAFF. CDR3 nucleotide sequence: TGTGCCAGCAGCTTAGGACAGGGGAACACTGAAGCTTTCTTT.

This clone came up once. The chain is built from TRBV13 and TRBJ2-1; D may be TRBD2 (6 bases). The germline V and J ends were trimmed by 7 bases and 0 bases, with 13 bases remaining between them. The CDR3 is made up of 15 amino acids. Germline V gene lookup returns CDR1 PRHDT and CDR2 FYEKMQ (reference sequence). The CDR3 sequence: CASTTGLSSYNEQFF. The DNA of the CDR3 is TGTGCCAGCACCACGGGACTGAGCTCCTACAATGAGCAGTTCTTC.

The genes are TRBV4-1 and TRBJ2-1; 10 bases fit TRBD2. With 4 bases clipped from V and 4 bases from J, the junction kept 4 bases outside the gene matches. Looked up from germline, CDR1 is MGHRA and CDR2 is YSYEKL. The CDR3 sequence is 15 residues long. This CDR3 is CASSPMGLAYNEQFF. CDR3 nucleotides: TGCGCCAGCAGCCCGATGGGACTAGCGTACAATGAGCAGTTCTTC.

This clone was recorded once. V usage is TRBV9 and J usage is TRBJ2-3, with no clear D. Trimming pared 6 bases from V and 3 bases from J, leaving 5 bases between. CDR1 and CDR2 from the germline V gene are SGDLS and YYNGEE. The CDR3 is made up of 11 amino acids. The CDR3 reads CASTTTDTQYF. The CDR3 DNA reads TGTGCCAGCACCACTACAGATACGCAGTATTTT.

This sequence joins TRBV18 and TRBJ2-1; 8 bases line up with TRBD2. The CDR3 is 13 residues long. J lost 6 bases, V lost 4 bases, and 2 bases had no gene match. Germline V gene data show CDR1 as KGHSH and CDR2 as LQKENI. The CDR3 DNA reads as TGTGCCAGCTCACTAGGGACTAGCAATGAGCAGTTCTTC. Translating gives CASSLGTSNEQFF. Full variable domain (rest looked up from reference TRBV18 and TRBJ2-1): NAGVMQNPRHLVRRRGQEARLRCSPMKGHSHVYWYRQLPEEGLKFMVYLQKENIIDESGMPKERFSAEFPKEGPSILRIQQVVRGDSAAYFCASSLGTSNEQFFGPGTRLTVL.

The rearrangement links TRBV21-1 to TRBJ2-7; the table's D call of TRBD2 was not tested on the DNA. TRBV21-1 constitutes a pseudogene. The CDR3 is 15 amino acids. The CDR3 nucleotides read TGTGCCAGCAGTCCGGGGGGCCGGGATCCATACGAGCAGTACTTC. Translated, it gives CASSPGGRDPYEQYF.